This TCR beta chain was identified in a study of blood T cells in healthy people across ages. With a J-beta primer mix and a sample-barcoded 5' primer, a second PCR ran about 7 to 12 cycles. TCRdb re-derived calls from the 5' RACE reads in MiXCR, one entry per CDR3 protein. The sample includes about 680,000 distinct CDR3 sequences, 45% to 50% seen only once; the top ten take around 32%. The sequenced sample was blood. The TCR originated in a woman aged 55-75 years in good health.

This CDR3 reads CAWSVTVRETQYF. In DNA form, the CDR3 reads TGTGCCTGGAGTGTAACCGTTCGGGAGACCCAGTACTTC. The genes are TRBV30 and TRBJ2-5, with no clear D. Trimming pared 0 bases from V and 5 bases from J, leaving 10 bases between. The CDR3 has 13 amino acids. Germline values: CDR1 GTSNPN, CDR2 SVGIG (reference sequence).